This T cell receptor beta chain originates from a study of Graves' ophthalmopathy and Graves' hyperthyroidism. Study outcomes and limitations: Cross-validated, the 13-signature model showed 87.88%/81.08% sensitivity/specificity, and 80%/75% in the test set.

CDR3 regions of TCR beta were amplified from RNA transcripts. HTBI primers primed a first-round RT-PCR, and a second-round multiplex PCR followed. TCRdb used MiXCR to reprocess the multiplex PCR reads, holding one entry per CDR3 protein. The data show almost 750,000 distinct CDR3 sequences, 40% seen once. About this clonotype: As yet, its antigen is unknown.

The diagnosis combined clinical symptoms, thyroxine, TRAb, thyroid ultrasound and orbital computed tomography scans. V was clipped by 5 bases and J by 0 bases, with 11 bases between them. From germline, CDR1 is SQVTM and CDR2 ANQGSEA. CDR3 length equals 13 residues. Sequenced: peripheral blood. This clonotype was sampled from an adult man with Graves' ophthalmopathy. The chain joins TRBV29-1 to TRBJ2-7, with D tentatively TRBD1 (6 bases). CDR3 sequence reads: CSVPLGGSYEQYF. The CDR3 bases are TGCAGCGTTCCACTAGGGGGCTCCTACGAGCAGTACTTC.